This T cell receptor (beta chain) was captured in a study of OX40 agonist ivuxolimab in advanced cancers. About the investigation overall: Ivuxolimab, which targeted the costimulatory receptor OX40 (CD134), was an agonistic, fully human IgG2 monoclonal antibody. Intravenous ivuxolimab was administered to patients every 2 weeks at six dose levels: 0.01, 0.1, 0.3, 1.5, 3 and 10 mg/kg. Among the roughly 50 dose-escalation patients, some 20 had hepatocellular carcinoma, 15 melanoma, 9 renal cell carcinoma and 9 head and neck cancer. In the dose-escalation cohort, around four fifths of patients were male, and the mean age was approximately 60 years with a range of about 20 to 80. Patients were allowed to have had prior anti-PD-1, anti-PD-L1 or anti-CTLA-4 therapy, and 30% to 40% of the dose-escalation patients had been treated with checkpoint inhibitors. Partial responses occurred in three dose-escalation patients: two with cutaneous melanoma and one with hepatocellular carcinoma. The purpose of peripheral TCRbeta sequencing was to test whether ivuxolimab changed TCR sequence diversity and led to clonal T-cell expansion. The paper describes the monotherapy dose-escalation part (N ≈ 49 patients) of the phase I trial of ivuxolimab.

For this clone: Its antigen is not yet known. Base quality data are lacking; no much larger clone is found one base away.

Study-wide conclusions, independent of this receptor: After ivuxolimab, more expanded clones were found on average in CD8+ T cells than in CD4+ T cells. Low levels of normalized T-cell clonal expansion were also shown by some nonresponding patients. Clonal expansion of both CD4+ and CD8+ blood T cells was observed from baseline to week 6 at doses 0.1 to 3.0 mg/kg. The antigen specificity of the clonally expanded peripheral T cells was not determined. In partial responders in the 0.1-3.0 mg/kg groups, normalized peripheral clonal expansion was found to be among the lowest, especially among CD8+ T cells.

To sequence the TCRbeta CDR3 region, genomic DNA was isolated from the sorted cells. The immunoSEQ Assay was used to sequence the TCRbeta CDR3 regions. Sourced from immuneACCESS, this table was stored by TCRdb with only in-frame sequences that have V and J called. A share of the clones is absent; for the studies checked, an unresolved V gene accounts for under half, and the remainder has no known explanation. Counted in this sample were over 75,000 clones; under 95% of them appeared once. The top ten constitute 0.4% to 0.55% of the sample. Taken from the germline V gene, the CDR1 and CDR2 loops are SNHLY and FYNNEI. Trimming leaves V shorter by 4 bases and J shorter by 6 bases, with the junction holding 3 bases beyond the gene matches. Counted from cysteine to phenylalanine, this CDR3 has 14 amino acids. The entry retains the CDR3 DNA only, 42 bases that are in frame from base 1. Patients with a history of autoimmune disease or receiving systemic immunosuppression were excluded from the trial. In every dose cohort, peripheral blood was drawn for TCR sequencing at baseline, cycle 4 day 1, and cycle 7 day 1. Samples were obtained from an open-label, multicenter, first-in-human phase I dose-escalation trial of ivuxolimab. Adults with locally advanced or metastatic melanoma, renal cell, hepatocellular, or head and neck squamous cell carcinoma were enrolled in the trial. CD4+ and CD8+ T cells were sorted separately from peripheral blood before TCR sequencing.

The sequences come from CD4+ or CD8+ T cells sorted from blood, collected in a trial of the OX40 agonist ivuxolimab. The rearrangement joined TRBV2 to TRBJ2-1; TRBD1 aligns with 10 central bases. This TCR came from an adult with an advanced solid tumor such as melanoma, head and neck, liver or kidney cancer. The nucleotides read TGTGCCAGCAGTGCTCGGACAGGGGGCAATGAGCAGTTCTTC. Translated, this is CASSARTGGNEQFF.